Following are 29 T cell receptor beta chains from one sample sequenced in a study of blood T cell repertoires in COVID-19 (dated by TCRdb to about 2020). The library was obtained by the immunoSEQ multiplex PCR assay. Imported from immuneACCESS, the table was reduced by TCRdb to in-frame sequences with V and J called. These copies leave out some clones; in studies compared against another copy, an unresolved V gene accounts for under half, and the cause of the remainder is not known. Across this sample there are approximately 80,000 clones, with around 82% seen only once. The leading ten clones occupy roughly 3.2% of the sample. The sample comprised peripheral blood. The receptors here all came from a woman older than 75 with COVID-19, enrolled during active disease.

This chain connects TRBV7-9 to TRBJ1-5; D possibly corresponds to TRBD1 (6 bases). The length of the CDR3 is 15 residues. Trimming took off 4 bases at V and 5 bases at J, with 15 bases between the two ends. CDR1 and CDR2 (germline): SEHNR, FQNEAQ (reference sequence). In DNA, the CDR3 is TGTGCCAGCAGCTCTAGGGGGTCTTGGGATCAGCCCCAGCATTTT. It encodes CASSSRGSWDQPQHF.

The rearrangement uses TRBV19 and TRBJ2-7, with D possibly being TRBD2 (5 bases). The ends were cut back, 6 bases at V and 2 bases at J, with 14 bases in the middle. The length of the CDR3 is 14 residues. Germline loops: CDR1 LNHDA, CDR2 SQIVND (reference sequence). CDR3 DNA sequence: TGTGCCAGTAGCCCCCCCGGCGGGCCCTACGAGCAGTACTTC. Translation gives CASSPPGGPYEQYF.

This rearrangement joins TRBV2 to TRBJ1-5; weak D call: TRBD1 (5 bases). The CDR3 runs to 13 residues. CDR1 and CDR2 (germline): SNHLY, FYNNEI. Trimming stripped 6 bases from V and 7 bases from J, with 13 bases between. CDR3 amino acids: CASSRIKGQPQHF. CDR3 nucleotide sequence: TGTGCCAGCAGCAGGATAAAGGGGCAGCCCCAGCATTTT.

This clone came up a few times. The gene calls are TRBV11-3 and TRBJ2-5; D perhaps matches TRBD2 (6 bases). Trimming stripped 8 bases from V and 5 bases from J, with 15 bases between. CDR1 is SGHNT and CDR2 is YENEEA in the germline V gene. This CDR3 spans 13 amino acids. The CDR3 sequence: CASSRGMGETQYF. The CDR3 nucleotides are TGTGCCAGCTCTCGCGGGATGGGTGAGACCCAGTACTTC.

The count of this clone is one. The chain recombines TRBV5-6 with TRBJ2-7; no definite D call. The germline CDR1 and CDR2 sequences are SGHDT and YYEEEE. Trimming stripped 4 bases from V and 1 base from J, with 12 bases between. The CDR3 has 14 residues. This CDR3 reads CASSPEPLSYEQYF. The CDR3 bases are TGTGCCAGCAGCCCGGAGCCTCTATCCTACGAGCAGTACTTC.

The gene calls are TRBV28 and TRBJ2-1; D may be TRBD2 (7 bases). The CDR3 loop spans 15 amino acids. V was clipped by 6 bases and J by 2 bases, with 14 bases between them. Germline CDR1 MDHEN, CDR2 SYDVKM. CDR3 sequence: CASSLGGAPYNEQFF. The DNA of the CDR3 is TGTGCCAGCAGCCTTGGGGGGGCCCCCTACAATGAGCAGTTCTTC.

As DNA, the CDR3 is TGCGCCAGCAGCGCCGGGACAGGGGGAATAAACCAGCCCCAGCATTTT. It translates to CASSAGTGGINQPQHF. The chain is built from TRBV5-1 and TRBJ1-5, with 11 nucleotides matching TRBD1. CDR1 is SGHRS and CDR2 is YFSETQ in the germline V gene. The CDR3 loop spans 16 amino acids. Germline trimming cut 4 bases from V and 7 bases from J; bases unmatched to any gene: 10.

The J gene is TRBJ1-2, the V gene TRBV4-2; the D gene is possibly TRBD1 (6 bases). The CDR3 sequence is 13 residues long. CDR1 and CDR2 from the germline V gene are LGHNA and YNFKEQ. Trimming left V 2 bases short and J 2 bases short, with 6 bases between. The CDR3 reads CASSQQGNYGYTF. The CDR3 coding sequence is TGTGCCAGCAGCCAACAGGGGAACTATGGCTACACCTTC.

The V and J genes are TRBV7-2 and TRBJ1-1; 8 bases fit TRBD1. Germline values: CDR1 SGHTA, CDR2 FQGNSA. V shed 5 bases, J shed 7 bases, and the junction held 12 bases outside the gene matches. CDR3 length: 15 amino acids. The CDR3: CASSPTPQGAYEAFF. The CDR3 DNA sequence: TGTGCCAGCAGCCCAACCCCTCAGGGGGCGTATGAAGCTTTCTTT.

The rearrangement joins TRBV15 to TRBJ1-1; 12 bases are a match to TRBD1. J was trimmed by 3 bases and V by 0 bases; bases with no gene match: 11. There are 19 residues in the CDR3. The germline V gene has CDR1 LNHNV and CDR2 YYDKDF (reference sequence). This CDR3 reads CATSRDRGQGAPWDTEAFF. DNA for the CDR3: TGTGCCACCAGCAGAGATCGGGGACAGGGGGCGCCATGGGACACTGAAGCTTTCTTT. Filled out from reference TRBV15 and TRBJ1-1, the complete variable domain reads DAMVIQNPRYQVTQFGKPVTLSCSQTLNHNVMYWYQQKSSQAPKLLFHYYDKDFNNEADTPDNFQSRRPNTSFCFLDIRSPGLGDTAMYLCATSRDRGQGAPWDTEAFFGQGTRLTVV.

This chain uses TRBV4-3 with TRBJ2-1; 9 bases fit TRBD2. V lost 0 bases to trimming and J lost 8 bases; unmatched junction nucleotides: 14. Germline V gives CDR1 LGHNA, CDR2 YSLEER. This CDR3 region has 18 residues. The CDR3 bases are TGCGCCAGCAGCCAAGAAGTTTTGGTGGCGGGGGGGCCGTATGAGCAGTTCTTC. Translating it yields CASSQEVLVAGGPYEQFF.

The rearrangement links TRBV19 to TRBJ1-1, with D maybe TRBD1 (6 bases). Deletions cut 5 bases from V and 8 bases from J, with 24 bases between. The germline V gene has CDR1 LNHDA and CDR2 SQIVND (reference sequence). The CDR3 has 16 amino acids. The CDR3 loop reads CASSGLRDIRAPEAFF. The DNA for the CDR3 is TGTGCCAGTAGTGGGCTAAGGGACATTAGAGCTCCAGAAGCTTTCTTT.

The CDR3 nucleotides read TGTGCCACCAGTGCCTCGGGGGGTCCCACAGATACGCAGTATTTT. As protein: CATSASGGPTDTQYF. The rearrangement uses TRBV24-1 and TRBJ2-3, with 7 bases lining up with TRBD2. The V segment lost 5 bases and the J segment 2 bases; nucleotides outside the gene matches: 6. This CDR3 region has 15 residues. CDR1 KGHDR and CDR2 SFDVKD come from the germline V gene.

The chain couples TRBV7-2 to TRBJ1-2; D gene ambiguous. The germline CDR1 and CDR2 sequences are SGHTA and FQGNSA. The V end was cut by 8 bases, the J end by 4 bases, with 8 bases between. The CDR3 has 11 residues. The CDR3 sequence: CASERFYGYTF. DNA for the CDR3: TGTGCCAGCGAGCGGTTCTATGGCTACACCTTC.

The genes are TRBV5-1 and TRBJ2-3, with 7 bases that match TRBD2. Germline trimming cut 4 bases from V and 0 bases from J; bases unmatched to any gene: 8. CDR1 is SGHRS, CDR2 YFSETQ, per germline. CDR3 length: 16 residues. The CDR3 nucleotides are TGCGCCAGCAGCCCTCCCCTAGCGGCTAGCACAGATACGCAGTATTTT. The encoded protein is CASSPPLAASTDTQYF.

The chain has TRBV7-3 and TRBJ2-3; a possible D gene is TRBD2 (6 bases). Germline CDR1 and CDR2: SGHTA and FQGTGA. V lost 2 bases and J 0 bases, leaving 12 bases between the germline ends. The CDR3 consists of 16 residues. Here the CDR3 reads CASSLFSGTSTDTQYF. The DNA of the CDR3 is TGTGCCAGCAGCTTATTTTCCGGGACTAGCACAGATACGCAGTATTTT.

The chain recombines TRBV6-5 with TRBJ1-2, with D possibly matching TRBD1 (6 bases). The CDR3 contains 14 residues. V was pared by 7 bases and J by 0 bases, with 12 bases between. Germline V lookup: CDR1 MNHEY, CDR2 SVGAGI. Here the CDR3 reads CASISGAANYGYTF. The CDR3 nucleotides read TGTGCCAGCATCTCAGGGGCGGCTAACTATGGCTACACCTTC.

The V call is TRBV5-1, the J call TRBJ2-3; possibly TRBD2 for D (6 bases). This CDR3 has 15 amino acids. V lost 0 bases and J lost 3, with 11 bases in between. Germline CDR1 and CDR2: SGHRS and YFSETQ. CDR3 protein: CASSLAVAATDTQYF. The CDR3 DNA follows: TGCGCCAGCAGCTTGGCGGTAGCGGCTACAGATACGCAGTATTTT.

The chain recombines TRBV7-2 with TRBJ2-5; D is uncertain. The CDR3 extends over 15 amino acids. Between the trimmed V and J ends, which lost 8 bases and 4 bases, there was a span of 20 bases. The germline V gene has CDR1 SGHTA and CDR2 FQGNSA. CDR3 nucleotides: TGTGCCAGCGGTAGCTCTAGTACTTATGTAGAGACCCAGTACTTC. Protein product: CASGSSSTYVETQYF.

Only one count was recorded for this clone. CDR3 region: CASSRGTGGGGETQYF. The CDR3 DNA reads TGCGCCAGCAGCCGAGGAACAGGGGGAGGTGGAGAGACCCAGTACTTC. The chain employs TRBV4-1 and TRBJ2-5, with TRBD1 matching over 8 bases. The ends lost 4 bases at V and 4 bases at J; junction bases unmatched: 11. Germline lookup yields CDR1 MGHRA and CDR2 YSYEKL. The CDR3 totals 16 residues.

CDR3 region: CASSECREGCEQYF. Here the CDR3 DNA reads TGTGCCAGCAGTGAGTGCAGGGAAGGGTGCGAGCAGTACTTC. The chain employs TRBV2 and TRBJ2-7; perhaps TRBD1 as D (5 bases). Trimming stripped 3 bases from V and 6 bases from J, with 15 bases between. CDR3 length: 14 residues. Germline loops: CDR1 SNHLY, CDR2 FYNNEI.

DNA of the CDR3: TGTGCCAGCTCACCACGCAGGGAATATCAGCCCCAGCATTTT. Translating gives CASSPRREYQPQHF. This chain uses TRBV18 with TRBJ1-5; D may be TRBD1 (5 bases). V shed 1 base and J shed 5 bases, with 9 bases lying between them. The CDR3 extends over 14 amino acids. Germline-derived CDR1 and CDR2 are KGHSH and LQKENI.

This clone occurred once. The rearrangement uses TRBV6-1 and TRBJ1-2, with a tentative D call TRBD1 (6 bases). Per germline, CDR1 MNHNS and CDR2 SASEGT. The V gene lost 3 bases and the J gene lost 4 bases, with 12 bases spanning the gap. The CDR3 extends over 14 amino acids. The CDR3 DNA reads TGTGCCAGCAGTGAGACAGGACTTCTCTATGGCTACACCTTC. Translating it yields CASSETGLLYGYTF.

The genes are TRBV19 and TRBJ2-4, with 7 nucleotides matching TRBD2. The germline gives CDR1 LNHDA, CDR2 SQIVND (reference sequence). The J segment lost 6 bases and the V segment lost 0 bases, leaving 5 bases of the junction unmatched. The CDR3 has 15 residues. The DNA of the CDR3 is TGTGCCAGTAGTATAGATCACGGGGAGGGAAACATTCAGTACTTC. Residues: CASSIDHGEGNIQYF.

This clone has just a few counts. CDR3 residues: CASSWPRGTNTGELFF. CDR3 nucleotide sequence: TGCGCCAGCAGCTGGCCCCGCGGGACGAACACCGGGGAGCTGTTTTTT. This chain joins TRBV5-1 and TRBJ2-2; D is possibly TRBD2 (6 bases). V lost 3 bases and J lost 0, with 12 bases in between. This CDR3 contains 16 residues. Germline CDR1 reads SGHRS; CDR2 reads YFSETQ.

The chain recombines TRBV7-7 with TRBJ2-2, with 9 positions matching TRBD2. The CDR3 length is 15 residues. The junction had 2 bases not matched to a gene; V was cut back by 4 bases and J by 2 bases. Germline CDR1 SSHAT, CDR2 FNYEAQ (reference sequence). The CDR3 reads CASSSSGVNTGELFF. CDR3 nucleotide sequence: TGTGCCAGCAGCTCTAGCGGGGTAAACACCGGGGAGCTGTTTTTT.

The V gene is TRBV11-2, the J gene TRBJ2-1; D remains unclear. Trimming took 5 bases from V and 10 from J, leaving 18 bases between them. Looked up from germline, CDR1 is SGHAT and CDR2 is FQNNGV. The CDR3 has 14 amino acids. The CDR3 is CASSPIDLVAEQFF. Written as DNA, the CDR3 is TGTGCCAGCAGCCCCATCGACCTAGTGGCGGAGCAGTTCTTC. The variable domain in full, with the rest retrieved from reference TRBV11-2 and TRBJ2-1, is EAGVAQSPRYKIIEKRQSVAFWCNPISGHATLYWYQQILGQGPKLLIQFQNNGVVDDSQLPKDRFSAERLKGVDSTLKIQPAKLEDSAVYLCASSPIDLVAEQFFGPGTRLTVL.

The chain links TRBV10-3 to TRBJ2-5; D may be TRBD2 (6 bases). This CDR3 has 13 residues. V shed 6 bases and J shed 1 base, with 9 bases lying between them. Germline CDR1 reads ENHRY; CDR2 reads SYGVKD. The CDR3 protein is CAISRDSQETQYF. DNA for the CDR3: TGTGCCATCAGCCGGGACTCCCAAGAGACCCAGTACTTC.

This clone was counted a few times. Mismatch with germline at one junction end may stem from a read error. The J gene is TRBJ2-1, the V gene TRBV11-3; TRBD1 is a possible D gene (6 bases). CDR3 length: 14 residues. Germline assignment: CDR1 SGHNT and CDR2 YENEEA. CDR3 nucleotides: TGTGCCAGCAGCATAGACAGGTCCTACAATGAGCAGTTCTTC. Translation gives CASSIDRSYNEQFF. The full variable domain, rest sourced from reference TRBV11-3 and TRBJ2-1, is EAGVVQSPRYKIIEKKQPVAFWCNPISGHNTLYWYLQNLGQGPELLIRYENEEAVDDSQLPKDRFSAERLKGVDSTLKIQPAELGDSAVYLCASSIDRSYNEQFFGPGTRLTVL.